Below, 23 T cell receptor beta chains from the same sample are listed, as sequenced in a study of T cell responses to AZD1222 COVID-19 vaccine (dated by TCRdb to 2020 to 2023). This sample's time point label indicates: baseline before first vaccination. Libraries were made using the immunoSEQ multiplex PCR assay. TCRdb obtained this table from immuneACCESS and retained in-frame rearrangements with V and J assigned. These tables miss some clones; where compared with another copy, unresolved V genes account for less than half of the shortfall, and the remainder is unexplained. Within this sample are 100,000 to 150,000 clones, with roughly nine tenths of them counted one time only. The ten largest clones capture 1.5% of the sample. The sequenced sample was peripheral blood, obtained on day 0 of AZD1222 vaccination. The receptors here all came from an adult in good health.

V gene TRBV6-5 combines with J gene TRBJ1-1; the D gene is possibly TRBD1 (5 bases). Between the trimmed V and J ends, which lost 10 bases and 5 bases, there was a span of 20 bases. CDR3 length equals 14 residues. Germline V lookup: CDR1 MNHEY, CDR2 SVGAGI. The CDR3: CATSVGGGRTEAFF. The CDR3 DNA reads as TGTGCCACTTCGGTGGGGGGAGGACGAACTGAAGCTTTCTTT.

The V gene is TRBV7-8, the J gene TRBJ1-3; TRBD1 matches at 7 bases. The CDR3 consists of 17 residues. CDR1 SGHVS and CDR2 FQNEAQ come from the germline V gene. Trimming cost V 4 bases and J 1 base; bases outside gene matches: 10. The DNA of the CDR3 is TGTGCCAGCAGCTCCGGAAGACAGGGACTATCTGGAAACACCATATATTTT. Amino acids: CASSSGRQGLSGNTIYF.

CDR3 coding DNA: TGCGCCAGCAGAGGAGTTACGAGCACAGATACGCAGTATTTT. Translation gives CASRGVTSTDTQYF. The chain employs TRBV4-1 and TRBJ2-3, with unresolved D. Germline lookup yields CDR1 MGHRA and CDR2 YSYEKL. The CDR3 extends over 14 amino acids. V dropped 6 bases and J dropped 0 bases, with 10 bases sitting between them.

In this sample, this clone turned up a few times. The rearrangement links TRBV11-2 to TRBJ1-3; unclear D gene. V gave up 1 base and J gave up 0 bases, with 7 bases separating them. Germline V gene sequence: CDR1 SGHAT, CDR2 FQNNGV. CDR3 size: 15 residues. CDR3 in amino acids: CASSLVRSSGNTIYF. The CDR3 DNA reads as TGTGCCAGCAGCTTAGTCCGCAGCTCTGGAAACACCATATATTTT.

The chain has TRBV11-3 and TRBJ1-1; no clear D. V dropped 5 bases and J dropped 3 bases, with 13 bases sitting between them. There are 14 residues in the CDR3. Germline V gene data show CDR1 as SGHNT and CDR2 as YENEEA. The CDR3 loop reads CASSPSPRDTEAFF. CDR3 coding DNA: TGTGCCAGCAGCCCAAGCCCACGGGACACTGAAGCTTTCTTT.

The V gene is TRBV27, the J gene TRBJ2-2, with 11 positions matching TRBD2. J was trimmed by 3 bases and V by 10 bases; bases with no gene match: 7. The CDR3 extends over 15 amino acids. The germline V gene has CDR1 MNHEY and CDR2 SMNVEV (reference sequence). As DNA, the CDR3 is TGTGCCACGCTCGGGACTAGCGGATACACCGGGGAGCTGTTTTTT. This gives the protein CATLGTSGYTGELFF.

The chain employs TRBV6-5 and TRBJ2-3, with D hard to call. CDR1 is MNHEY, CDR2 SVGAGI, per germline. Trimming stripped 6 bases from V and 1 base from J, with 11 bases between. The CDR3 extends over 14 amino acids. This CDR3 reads CASRARARTDTQYF. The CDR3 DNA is TGTGCCAGCAGGGCTCGGGCCCGCACAGATACGCAGTATTTT.

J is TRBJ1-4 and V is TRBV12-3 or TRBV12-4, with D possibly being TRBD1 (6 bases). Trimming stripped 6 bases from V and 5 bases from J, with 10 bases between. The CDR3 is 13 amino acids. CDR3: CASRMDRNEKLFF. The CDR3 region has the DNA TGTGCCAGCAGGATGGACAGAAATGAAAAACTGTTTTTT.

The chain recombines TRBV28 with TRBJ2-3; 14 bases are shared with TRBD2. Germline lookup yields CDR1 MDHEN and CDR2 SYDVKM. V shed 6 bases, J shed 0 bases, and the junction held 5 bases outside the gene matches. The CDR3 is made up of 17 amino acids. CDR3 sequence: CASSWTSGGPSTDTQYF. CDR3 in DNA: TGTGCCAGCAGCTGGACTAGCGGGGGGCCCAGCACAGATACGCAGTATTTT.

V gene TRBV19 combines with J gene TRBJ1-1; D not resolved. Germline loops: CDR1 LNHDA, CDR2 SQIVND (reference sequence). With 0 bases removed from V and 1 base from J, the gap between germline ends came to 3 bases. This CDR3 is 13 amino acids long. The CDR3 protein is CASSIDGNTEAFF. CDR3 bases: TGTGCCAGTAGTATAGACGGGAACACTGAAGCTTTCTTT.

The chain's CDR3 is CASHLRASYQPQHF. CDR3 coding DNA: TGTGCCAGCCATCTCAGGGCCTCCTATCAGCCCCAGCATTTT. This chain uses TRBV6-5 with TRBJ1-5; weak D call: TRBD1 (5 bases). Germline assignment: CDR1 MNHEY and CDR2 SVGAGI. V dropped 8 bases and J dropped 5 bases, with 16 bases sitting between them. The CDR3 consists of 14 residues.

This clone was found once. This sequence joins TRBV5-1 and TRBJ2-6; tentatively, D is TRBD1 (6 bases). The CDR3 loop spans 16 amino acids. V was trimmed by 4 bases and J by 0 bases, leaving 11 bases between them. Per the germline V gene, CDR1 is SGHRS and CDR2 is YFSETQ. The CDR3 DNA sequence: TGCGCCAGCAGCGGAAGGACAGCCTCTGGGGCCAACGTCCTGACTTTC. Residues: CASSGRTASGANVLTF.

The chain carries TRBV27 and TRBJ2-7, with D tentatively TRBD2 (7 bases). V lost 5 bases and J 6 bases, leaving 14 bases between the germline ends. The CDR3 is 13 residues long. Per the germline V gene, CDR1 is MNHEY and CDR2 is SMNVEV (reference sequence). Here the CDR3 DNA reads TGTGCCAGCAGTCCCCGGGGGGCTGGCGAGCAGTACTTC. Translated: CASSPRGAGEQYF.

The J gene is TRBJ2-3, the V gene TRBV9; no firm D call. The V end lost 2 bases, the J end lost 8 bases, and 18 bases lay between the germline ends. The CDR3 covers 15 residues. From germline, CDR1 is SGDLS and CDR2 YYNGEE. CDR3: CASSVIGPHLSTQYF. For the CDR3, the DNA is TGTGCCAGCAGCGTGATAGGACCTCACCTGTCTACGCAGTATTTT.

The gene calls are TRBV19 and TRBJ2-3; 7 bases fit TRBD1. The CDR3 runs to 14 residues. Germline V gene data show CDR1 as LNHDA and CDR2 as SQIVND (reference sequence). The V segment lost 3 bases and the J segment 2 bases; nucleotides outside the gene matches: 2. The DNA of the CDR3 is TGTGCCAGTAGTATCGGGACAGACACAGATACGCAGTATTTT. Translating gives CASSIGTDTDTQYF.

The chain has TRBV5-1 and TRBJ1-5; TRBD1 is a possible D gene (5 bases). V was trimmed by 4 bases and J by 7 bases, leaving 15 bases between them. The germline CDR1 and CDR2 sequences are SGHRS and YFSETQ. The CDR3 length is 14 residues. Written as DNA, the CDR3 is TGCGCCAGCAGCCTAGGGCCGGGGGGACAGCCCCAGCATTTT. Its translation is CASSLGPGGQPQHF.

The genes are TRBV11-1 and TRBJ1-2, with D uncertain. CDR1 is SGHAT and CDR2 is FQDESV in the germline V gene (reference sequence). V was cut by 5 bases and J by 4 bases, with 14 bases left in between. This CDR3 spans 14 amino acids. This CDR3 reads CASSRDGSAYGYTF. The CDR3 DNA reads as TGTGCCAGCAGCCGAGACGGATCGGCCTATGGCTACACCTTC.

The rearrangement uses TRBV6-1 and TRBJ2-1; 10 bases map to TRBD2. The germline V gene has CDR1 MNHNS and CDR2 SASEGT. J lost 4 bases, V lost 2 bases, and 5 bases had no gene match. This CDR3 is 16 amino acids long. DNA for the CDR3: TGTGCCAGCAGTGAACTTAGCGGGGGGCGATACAATGAGCAGTTCTTC. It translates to CASSELSGGRYNEQFF.

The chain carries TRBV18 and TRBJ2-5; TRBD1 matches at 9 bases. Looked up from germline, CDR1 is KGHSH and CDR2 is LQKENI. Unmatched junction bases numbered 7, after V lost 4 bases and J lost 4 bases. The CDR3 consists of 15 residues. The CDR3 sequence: CASSRGQGKVETQYF. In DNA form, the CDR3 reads TGTGCCAGCTCACGCGGACAGGGGAAGGTAGAGACCCAGTACTTC.

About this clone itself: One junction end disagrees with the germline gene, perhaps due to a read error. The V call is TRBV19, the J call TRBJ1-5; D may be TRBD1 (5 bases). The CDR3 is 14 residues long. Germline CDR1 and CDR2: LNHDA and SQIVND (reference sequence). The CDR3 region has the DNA TGTGCCAGTAGTTTAGACAGCGACAATCAGCCCCAGCATTTT. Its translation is CASSLDSDNQPQHF.

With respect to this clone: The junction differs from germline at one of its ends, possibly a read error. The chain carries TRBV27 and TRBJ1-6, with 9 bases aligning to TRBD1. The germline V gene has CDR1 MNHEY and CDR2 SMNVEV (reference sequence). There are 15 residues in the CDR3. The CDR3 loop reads CASSPRTGDKSPLHF. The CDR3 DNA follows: TGTGCCAGCAGCCCTCGGACAGGGGATAAGTCACCCCTCCACTTT.

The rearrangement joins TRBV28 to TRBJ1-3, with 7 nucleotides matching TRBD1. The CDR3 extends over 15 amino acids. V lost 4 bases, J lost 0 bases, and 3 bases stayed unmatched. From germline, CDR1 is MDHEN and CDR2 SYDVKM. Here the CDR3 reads CASSSTGTSGNTIYF. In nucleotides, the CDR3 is TGTGCCAGCAGTTCGACAGGGACCTCTGGAAACACCATATATTTT.

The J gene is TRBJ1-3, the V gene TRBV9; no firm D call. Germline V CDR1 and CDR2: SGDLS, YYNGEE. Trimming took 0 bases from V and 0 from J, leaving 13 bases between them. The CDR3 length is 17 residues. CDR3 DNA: TGTGCCAGCAGCGTAGGTCCTCGCCGGTCCTCTGGAAACACCATATATTTT. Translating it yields CASSVGPRRSSGNTIYF.